This T cell receptor beta chain derives from a study of blood T cell repertoires in COVID-19 (dated by TCRdb to 2018 to 2020). With respect to the entire study: The collaborator samples originated in the United States, Italy and Spain and spanned the acute and convalescent phases of COVID-19. The prospective study material was composed of cDNA or gDNA derived from T cells, B-cell-depleted T cells, or PBMCs. Samples were obtained from the ongoing ImmuneRACE study (first 160 participants) and from 1,200 or so subjects provided by 6 global collaborators. HLA class I and class II types, where available, came from metadata supplied by the sample provider rather than from assay-based typing. The dataset comprised deeply sampled blood TCRbeta repertoires from subjects exposed to, actively infected with, or recovered from COVID-19. A de-identified subject ID, COVID-19 status, age in years and sex were almost always included in the sample metadata. The repertoires were released in a freely available public database intended as a resource for research on the immune response to SARS-CoV-2.

The full study reports these points: Clinical and demographic metadata were provided uncurated, with the amount varying by source and participant.

Details on this clone: Its target antigen remains unknown. Base qualities are not at hand, and no much larger clone is one base apart.

The collaborating institutions used their own protocols to collect whole blood in K2EDTA tubes. Collaborator samples were shipped for TCRbeta analysis as frozen whole blood, isolated PBMCs, or DNA extracted from either sample type. TCRbeta CDR3 regions were amplified from genomic DNA using the immunoSEQ Assay, a bias-controlled multiplex PCR. In the paper's pipeline: The number of nucleated cells in each sample was estimated by amplification of reference gene primers within the assay. To quantify the absolute abundance of each unique TCRbeta CDR3 rearrangement, sequence reads were collapsed and filtered. Productive Simpson clonality was computed per sample as the square root of Simpson's diversity index over productive rearrangements. In its TCRdb copy, this immuneACCESS table keeps in-frame sequences only and misses some clones. Where compared with another copy, unresolved V genes explain less than half of these, and the others have no known cause. For V, J and clone size, that table is used; D and trimming come from the DNA. Here the sample has approximately 48,000 clones; more than 70% occur a single time. The ten largest clones capture less than 6.5% of the sample.

The CDR3, cysteine through phenylalanine, is 15 amino acids long. Of the read, only the CDR3 DNA is kept; its 45 bases are in frame from base 1. Trimming removed 0 bases from V and 4 bases from J, leaving 12 bases between the germline ends. CDR1 and CDR2 are drawn from the germline V gene: MNHEY, SVGAGI. Specimen: peripheral blood. The rearrangement joined TRBV6-5 to TRBJ1-2; the D gene remains uncertain. This receptor was taken from a man between 60 and 75 years old with acute or convalescent COVID-19. The sequenced DNA: TGTGCCAGCAGTTACTCGATGCCCGAGGCCTATGGCTACACCTTC. The encoded protein is CASSYSMPEAYGYTF.